The clone carrying this T cell receptor beta chain was detected ten times or more. This record belongs to a study of identical twins. In every case, the donor was a healthy Caucasian. The authors used template switching to add a universal primer site and gave cDNA unique molecular identifiers. Via MiXCR, TCRdb re-called the 5' RACE reads, giving one row per CDR3 protein. The profile shows 150,000 or so distinct CDR3 sequences, under 4.5% of them singletons. The CDR3 has 13 residues. Germline lookup yields CDR1 WSHSY and CDR2 SAAADI. V trimming: 4 bases; J trimming: 4 bases; junction bases outside the gene matches: 0.

The sequence was collected from a man between 18 and 35 years old in good health. Sequencing was performed on memory T cells sorted from blood. The chain combines TRBV10-2 with TRBJ2-7; 11 bases map to TRBD2. The CDR3 nucleotides are TGCGCCAGCAGTGGGACTAGCGGGTACGAGCAGTACGTC. This gives the protein CASSGTSGYEQYV.